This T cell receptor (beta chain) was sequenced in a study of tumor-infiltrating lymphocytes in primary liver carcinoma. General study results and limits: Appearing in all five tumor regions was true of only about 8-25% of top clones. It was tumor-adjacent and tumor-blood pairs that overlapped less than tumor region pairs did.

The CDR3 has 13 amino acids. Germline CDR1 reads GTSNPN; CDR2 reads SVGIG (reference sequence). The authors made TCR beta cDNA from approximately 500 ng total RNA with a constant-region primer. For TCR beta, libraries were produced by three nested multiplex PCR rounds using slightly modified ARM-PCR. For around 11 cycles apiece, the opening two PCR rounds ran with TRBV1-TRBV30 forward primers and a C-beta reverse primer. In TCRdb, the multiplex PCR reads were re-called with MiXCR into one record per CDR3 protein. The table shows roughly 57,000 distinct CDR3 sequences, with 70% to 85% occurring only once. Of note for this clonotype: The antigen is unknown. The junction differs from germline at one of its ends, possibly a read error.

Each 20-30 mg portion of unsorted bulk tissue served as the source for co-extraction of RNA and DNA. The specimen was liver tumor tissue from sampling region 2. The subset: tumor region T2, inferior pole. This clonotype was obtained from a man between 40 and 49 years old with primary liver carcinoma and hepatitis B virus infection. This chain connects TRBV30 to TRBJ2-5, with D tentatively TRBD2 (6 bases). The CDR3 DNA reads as TGTGCCTGGAACCGGGAAGGCGGGGAGAGCCAGTACTTC. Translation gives CAWNREGGESQYF. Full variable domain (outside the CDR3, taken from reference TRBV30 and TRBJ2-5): SQTIHQWPATLVQPVGSPLSLECTVEGTSNPNLYWYRQAAGRGLQLLFYSVGIGQISSEVPQNLSASRPQDRQFILSSKKLLLSDSGFYLCAWNREGGESQYFGPGTRLLVL.